This TCR beta chain originates from a study of monozygotic twins with inflammatory bowel disease. This CDR3 comprises 16 residues. CDR1 and CDR2 (germline): LNHNV, YYDKDF (reference sequence). The UMIs carried a 6-nucleotide sample barcode, and they were added by template switching. From the 5' RACE reads, TCRdb lists one entry per CDR3 protein and no DNA. The sample totals a few hundred thousand distinct CDR3 sequences; its top ten clones hold around 2.5%. The chain is built from TRBV15 and TRBJ2-1; the TCRdb call, TRBD2, lacks DNA for checking. This sequence originates from a human donor with ulcerative colitis or Crohn's disease, or a healthy co-twin of an affected twin (not recorded which). The sample consisted of blood. This CDR3 reads CATSRDLGGSYNEQFF.